Described below is a single T cell receptor (beta chain) sequence and its context. The sample is drawn from a study of blood T cell repertoires in COVID-19. On the study more broadly: Both acute and convalescent COVID-19 samples were obtained from the United States, Italy and Spain. T cells, B-cell-depleted T cells, or PBMCs supplied cDNA or gDNA.

This CDR3 has 15 amino acids. The junction had 2 bases not matched to a gene; V was cut back by 5 bases and J by 2 bases. Germline CDR1 is SEHNR and CDR2 is FQNEAQ (reference sequence). Method: immunoSEQ multiplex PCR; TCRdb's copy keeps in-frame clones and lacks some. The sample contains about 52,000 clones, 75% to 90% of which appear only once. This TCR was recovered from a human donor in a cohort sampled during active COVID-19. The sample taken for sequencing was peripheral blood. V gene TRBV7-9 combines with J gene TRBJ2-6; 8 nucleotides line up with TRBD1. The CDR3 spells CASSQDRAGANVLTF. CDR3 bases: TGTGCCAGCAGCCAGGACAGGGCTGGGGCCAACGTCCTGACTTTC.